The next 15 T cell receptor beta chains were all read from a single sample in a study of blood T cells in healthy people across ages. The second PCR ran roughly 7 to 12 cycles with a sample-barcoded 5' primer and J-beta primers. MiXCR, applied by TCRdb to the 5' RACE reads, yields one record per CDR3 protein. Altogether approximately 1.5 million distinct CDR3 sequences are present, approximately 39% being singletons, with the ten largest covering just over 4%. Material for sequencing was blood. These receptors were obtained from a woman between 18 and 29 years old in good health.

To note about this clonotype: A read error may produce the germline difference seen at one junction end. The chain carries TRBV6-5 and TRBJ2-7, with D perhaps matching TRBD1 or TRBD2 (5 bases each). The CDR3 extends over 16 amino acids. Germline CDR1 MNHEY, CDR2 SVGAGI. CDR3 DNA sequence: TGTGCCAGCAGTTACTCGCGAGGGGAAGCTTCCTACGTGCAGTACTTC. Translated: CASSYSRGEASYVQYF.

CDR3 nucleotide sequence: TGTGCCAGCAGCTTAGCGCTAGCCGCACCTAGGTACGAGCAGTTCTTC. It encodes CASSLALAAPRYEQFF. V is TRBV7-2 and J is TRBJ2-1, with a tentative D call TRBD2 (5 bases). CDR1 is SGHTA, CDR2 FQGNSA, per germline. The ends were cut back, 0 bases at V and 10 bases at J, with 19 bases in the middle. This CDR3 spans 16 amino acids.

This chain joins TRBV27 and TRBJ2-2; TRBD2 matches at 8 bases. V gave up 11 bases and J gave up 4 bases; unmatched junction bases: 9. The CDR3 is 14 amino acids. Germline-derived CDR1 and CDR2 are MNHEY and SMNVEV (reference sequence). This CDR3 is CASRRLAGTGELFF. DNA of the CDR3: TGTGCCTCCCGGAGGCTAGCGGGCACCGGGGAGCTGTTTTTT.

This clonotype has just a few counts. The chain employs TRBV27 and TRBJ2-1; possibly TRBD1 for D (6 bases). The CDR3 has 16 amino acids. The germline V and J ends were trimmed by 6 bases and 10 bases, with 25 bases remaining between them. Germline CDR1 and CDR2: MNHEY and SMNVEV (reference sequence). The CDR3 nucleotides read TGTGCCAGCAGCTCTCCCGTAGGGGACAACCGAGAGGAGCAGTTCTTC. Residues: CASSSPVGDNREEQFF.

This chain connects TRBV20-1 to TRBJ2-2, with a tentative D call TRBD1 (5 bases). The CDR3 covers 14 residues. Trimming removed 1 base from V and 3 bases from J, with 9 bases in between. The germline V gene encodes CDR1 DFQATT and CDR2 SNEGSKA (reference sequence). The CDR3 sequence is CSARGPRDTGELFF. CDR3 coding DNA: TGCAGTGCTAGAGGTCCCAGGGACACCGGGGAGCTGTTTTTT.

This clonotype was seen a handful of times. This rearrangement joins TRBV29-1 to TRBJ2-1, with 9 bases fitting TRBD2. The J segment lost 7 bases and the V segment lost 4 bases, leaving 14 bases of the junction unmatched. CDR1 SQVTM and CDR2 ANQGSEA come from the germline V gene. The CDR3 contains 16 residues. The CDR3 sequence is CSVASGGGGAGNEQFF. The CDR3 DNA reads as TGCAGCGTTGCGTCGGGAGGCGGGGGGGCAGGGAATGAGCAGTTCTTC.

The J gene is TRBJ2-7, the V gene TRBV27, with D unclear. CDR1 and CDR2 (germline): MNHEY, SMNVEV (reference sequence). Trimming left V 0 bases short and J 3 bases short, with 6 bases between. This CDR3 has 13 amino acids. CDR3 region: CASSLSHFYEQYF. CDR3 nucleotides: TGTGCCAGCAGTTTATCCCACTTCTACGAGCAGTACTTC.

The chain combines TRBV29-1 with TRBJ2-2, with D tentatively TRBD2 (7 bases). The CDR3 length is 15 residues. Per the germline V gene, CDR1 is SQVTM and CDR2 is ANQGSEA. Trimming left V 1 base short and J 4 bases short, with 13 bases between. The CDR3 here is CSVEVGGRATGELFF. The CDR3 bases are TGCAGCGTTGAAGTAGGGGGGAGGGCCACCGGGGAGCTGTTTTTT.

This clonotype was picked up a small number of times. The chain employs TRBV10-3 and TRBJ2-2; possible D gene TRBD2, 5 bases. The V gene's germline CDR1 is ENHRY and CDR2 SYGVKD. The V end lost 5 bases, the J end lost 7 bases, and 8 bases lay between the germline ends. This CDR3 has 12 residues. The CDR3 here is CAISFEGGELFF. CDR3 in DNA: TGTGCCATCAGTTTCGAGGGCGGGGAGCTGTTTTTT.

This clonotype was counted between two and nine times. The rearrangement links TRBV27 to TRBJ2-7; TRBD1 agrees at 11 bases. CDR1 MNHEY and CDR2 SMNVEV come from the germline V gene (reference sequence). The CDR3 has 15 residues. After removal of 2 bases from V and 2 bases from J, the junction contained 2 bases not matched to a gene. DNA of the CDR3: TGTGCCAGCAGTTTAGAGGACAGGGGGCCCTACGAGCAGTACTTC. Its protein product is CASSLEDRGPYEQYF.

This chain links TRBV27 with TRBJ1-2, with 8 bases that match TRBD1. The V gene end was trimmed by 4 bases and the J gene end by 5 bases; junction bases not matched to a gene: 9. CDR3 length: 15 residues. From germline, CDR1 is MNHEY and CDR2 SMNVEV (reference sequence). CDR3 in DNA: TGTGCCAGCAGTTCCGGGACAGGCTGGGGGTATGGCTACACCTTC. The encoded protein is CASSSGTGWGYGYTF.

CDR3 sequence (DNA): TGCAGTGCTAAGCGGCCACTAGCGGGAGCATGGGAGCAGTACTTC. It specifies CSAKRPLAGAWEQYF. The chain combines TRBV20-1 with TRBJ2-5, with 11 bases identical to TRBD2. J gave up 11 bases and V 4 bases, and 15 bases lay outside the gene matches. The germline CDR1 and CDR2 sequences are DFQATT and SNEGSKA (reference sequence). The CDR3 spans 15 residues.

This clonotype has only one observation. The rearrangement links TRBV3-1 to TRBJ2-7; 8 bases fit TRBD2. Germline CDR1 and CDR2: LGHDT and YNNKEL (reference sequence). V lost 5 bases, J lost 3 bases, and 9 bases stayed unmatched. The CDR3 totals 15 residues. DNA of the CDR3: TGTGCCAGCAGCACCAGGACTAGCCCCGGCTACGAGCAGTACTTC. This gives the protein CASSTRTSPGYEQYF.

CDR3 DNA sequence: TGCGCCAGCAGCTCAGGGGACACCTACGAGCAGTACTTC. It yields the protein CASSSGDTYEQYF. The rearrangement uses TRBV5-1 and TRBJ2-7, with D possibly matching TRBD1 (6 bases). V was pared by 3 bases and J by 2 bases, with 9 bases between. The CDR3 runs to 13 residues. Germline CDR1 SGHRS, CDR2 YFSETQ. Looking up the rest from reference TRBV5-1 and TRBJ2-7 gives the full variable domain: KAGVTQTPRYLIKTRGQQVTLSCSPISGHRSVSWYQQTPGQGLQFLFEYFSETQRNKGNFPGRFSGRQFSNSRSEMNVSTLELGDSALYLCASSSGDTYEQYFGPGTRLTVT.

The chain links TRBV12-3 or TRBV12-4 to TRBJ1-1, with D unresolved. The ends were cut back, 5 bases at V and 1 base at J, with 11 bases in the middle. The CDR3 sequence is 14 residues long. The DNA for the CDR3 is TGTGCCAGCAGTACTGGACCAGAGAACACTGAAGCTTTCTTT. Translating it yields CASSTGPENTEAFF.